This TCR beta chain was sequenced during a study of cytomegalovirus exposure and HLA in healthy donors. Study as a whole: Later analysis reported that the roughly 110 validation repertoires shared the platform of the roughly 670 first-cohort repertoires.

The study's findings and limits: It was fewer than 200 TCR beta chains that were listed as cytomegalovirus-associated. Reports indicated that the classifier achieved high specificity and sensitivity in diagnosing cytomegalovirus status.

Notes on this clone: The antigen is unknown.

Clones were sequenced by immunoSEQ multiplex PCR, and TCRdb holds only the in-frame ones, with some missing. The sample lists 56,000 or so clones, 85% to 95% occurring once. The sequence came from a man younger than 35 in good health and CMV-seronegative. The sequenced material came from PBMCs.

This chain's CDR3 is CASSINGDRDQPQHF. The CDR3 DNA reads as TGTGCCAGTAGTATAAATGGGGACAGGGACCAGCCCCAGCATTTT. The chain joins TRBV19 to TRBJ1-5; the match to TRBD1 covers 9 bases. Germline assignment: CDR1 LNHDA and CDR2 SQIVND (reference sequence). This CDR3 spans 15 amino acids. Unmatched junction bases numbered 6, after V lost 2 bases and J lost 7 bases.